These 15 T cell receptor beta chains share one sample of origin, sequenced in a study of cytomegalovirus exposure and HLA in healthy donors (dated by TCRdb to 2016 to 2017). To prepare the library, the immunoSEQ multiplex PCR assay was applied. The multiplex PCR relied on a mix of 60 forward primers for TCR Vbeta segments and 13 reverse primers for TCR Jbeta segments. TCRdb carries this immuneACCESS record with in-frame sequences only. Its versions omit some clonotypes, under half of them owing to an unresolved V gene in the studies checked, with the rest unexplained. This sample gives roughly 140,000 clones in total; around 81% of them show up just once. The top ten clones comprise approximately 6.2% of the sample. Specimen: PBMCs. These TCRs come from a man between 35 and 55 years old in good health and CMV-seropositive.

The J gene is TRBJ1-2, the V gene TRBV27; TRBD1 matches 7 bases. In germline, CDR1 is MNHEY, CDR2 SMNVEV (reference sequence). The CDR3 covers 17 residues. J lost 6 bases, V lost 8 bases, and 21 bases had no gene match. Here the CDR3 reads CASGGLGQVGRTDGYTF. The DNA of the CDR3 is TGTGCCAGCGGGGGCCTTGGACAGGTGGGCAGGACTGATGGCTACACCTTC.

This clone was observed a handful of times. The genes are TRBV5-1 and TRBJ2-1, with 7 nucleotides matching TRBD2. V shed 4 bases, J shed 2 bases, and the junction held 9 bases outside the gene matches. The CDR3 totals 16 residues. Germline V lookup: CDR1 SGHRS, CDR2 YFSETQ. The CDR3 nucleotides are TGCGCCAGCAGCCTGCGGTGGGGGGGGGCCTACAATGAGCAGTTCTTC. It is translated as CASSLRWGGAYNEQFF. Supplemented by reference TRBV5-1 and TRBJ2-1, the full variable domain reads KAGVTQTPRYLIKTRGQQVTLSCSPISGHRSVSWYQQTPGQGLQFLFEYFSETQRNKGNFPGRFSGRQFSNSRSEMNVSTLELGDSALYLCASSLRWGGAYNEQFFGPGTRLTVL.

On this clone itself: This same CDR3 is encoded by further DNA sequences in the sample. This sequence joins TRBV7-3 and TRBJ2-1, with 10 bases matching TRBD2. V was clipped by 3 bases and J by 5 bases; unmatched bases: 4. The V gene's germline CDR1 is SGHTA and CDR2 FQGTGA. The length of the CDR3 is 15 residues. CDR3 in DNA: TGTGCCAGCAGCTTGGGACTAGCGAAGAACAATGAGCAGTTCTTC. It yields the protein CASSLGLAKNNEQFF.

The V gene is TRBV10-3, the J gene TRBJ2-5; 9 nucleotides agree with TRBD1. Germline V gives CDR1 ENHRY, CDR2 SYGVKD. CDR3 length: 16 amino acids. Trimming at V came to 0 bases and at J to 4 bases, leaving 6 bases not matched to a gene. This CDR3 reads CAISESVQGAGETQYF. The CDR3 DNA follows: TGTGCCATCAGTGAGTCGGTACAGGGGGCTGGAGAGACCCAGTACTTC.

The J gene is TRBJ2-1, the V gene TRBV5-1, with D perhaps TRBD2 (5 bases). Per the germline V gene, CDR1 is SGHRS and CDR2 is YFSETQ. V gave up 4 bases and J gave up 9 bases, with 14 bases separating them. CDR3 length: 13 amino acids. The CDR3 region has the DNA TGCGCCAGCAGCACCCGAGCAGAGGGTGAGCAGTTCTTC. Translation: CASSTRAEGEQFF. The full variable domain, with the rest looked up from reference TRBV5-1 and TRBJ2-1, is KAGVTQTPRYLIKTRGQQVTLSCSPISGHRSVSWYQQTPGQGLQFLFEYFSETQRNKGNFPGRFSGRQFSNSRSEMNVSTLELGDSALYLCASSTRAEGEQFFGPGTRLTVL.

The chain joins TRBV4-3 to TRBJ1-2, with D possibly being TRBD1 (5 bases). The CDR3 sequence is 15 residues long. V gave up 4 bases and J gave up 2 bases, with 14 bases separating them. In germline, CDR1 is LGHNA, CDR2 YSLEER. CDR3 amino acids: CASSPSAAGNYGYTF. The CDR3, as DNA: TGCGCCAGCAGCCCAAGTGCCGCAGGGAACTATGGCTACACCTTC.

This chain uses TRBV7-2 with TRBJ2-7, with a possible D match to TRBD2 (6 bases). Germline CDR1 and CDR2: SGHTA and FQGNSA. CDR3 length equals 12 residues. With 3 bases removed from V and 3 bases from J, the gap between germline ends came to 6 bases. The CDR3 DNA sequence: TGTGCCAGCAGCTTGACTAGCTACGAGCAGTACTTC. This codes for CASSLTSYEQYF. Variable domain in full (rest from reference TRBV7-2 and TRBJ2-7): GAGVSQSPSNKVTEKGKDVELRCDPISGHTALYWYRQSLGQGLEFLIYFQGNSAPDKSGLPSDRFSAERTGGSVSTLTIQRTQQEDSAVYLCASSLTSYEQYFGPGTRLTVT.

The gene calls are TRBV7-2 and TRBJ2-1; 10 bases fit TRBD2. Germline CDR1 and CDR2: SGHTA and FQGNSA. The CDR3 sequence is 19 residues long. V shed 1 base, J shed 2 bases, and the junction held 11 bases outside the gene matches. The CDR3 region is CASSLGGSGGSPPYNEQFF. The CDR3 DNA is TGTGCCAGCAGCTTAGGAGGTAGCGGGGGGTCCCCTCCCTACAATGAGCAGTTCTTC.

The chain couples TRBV27 to TRBJ1-5; 7 nucleotides line up with TRBD1. This CDR3 spans 14 amino acids. With 5 bases clipped from V and 6 bases from J, the junction kept 7 bases outside the gene matches. Germline CDR1 MNHEY, CDR2 SMNVEV (reference sequence). The chain's CDR3 is CASSRGGSSQPQHF. CDR3 sequence (DNA): TGTGCCAGCAGTCGAGGGGGCAGTAGTCAGCCCCAGCATTTT.

J is TRBJ2-1 and V is TRBV7-2; 10 positions match TRBD2. V gave up 1 base and J gave up 6 bases; unmatched junction bases: 3. The CDR3 contains 15 residues. The germline gives CDR1 SGHTA, CDR2 FQGNSA. CDR3 loop: CASSLGLAGVNEQFF. CDR3 nucleotide sequence: TGTGCCAGCAGCTTAGGCCTAGCGGGAGTCAATGAGCAGTTCTTC.

This clone was found a few times. This rearrangement joins TRBV4-2 to TRBJ2-3, with 12 bases that match TRBD1. V shed 0 bases, J shed 5 bases, and the junction held 6 bases outside the gene matches. Germline V lookup: CDR1 LGHNA, CDR2 YNFKEQ. The CDR3 contains 17 residues. The CDR3 DNA is TGTGCCAGCAGCCAAGACTCCGGGACAGGGGGCCGAGATACGCAGTATTTT. Its protein product is CASSQDSGTGGRDTQYF.

The CDR3 here is CASSPSQGLFEKLFF. The CDR3, as DNA: TGTGCCAGCTCACCTTCCCAGGGGTTGTTCGAAAAACTGTTTTTT. The chain recombines TRBV18 with TRBJ1-4, with D perhaps TRBD1 (6 bases). Trimming left V 3 bases short and J 8 bases short, with 16 bases between. This CDR3 has 15 amino acids. Germline CDR1 and CDR2: KGHSH and LQKENI.

On this clone: A read error may account for a junction end that differs from germline. This sample includes further DNA sequences coding for the same CDR3. The CDR3 DNA reads TGTGCCAGCAGCCTAGCGGGGGGGATCGATGAGCAGTTCTTC. Translated: CASSLAGGIDEQFF. This rearrangement joins TRBV7-9 to TRBJ2-1; 12 nucleotides align to TRBD2. Germline CDR1 reads SEHNR; CDR2 reads FQNEAQ (reference sequence). The CDR3 is made up of 14 amino acids.

The rearrangement links TRBV14 to TRBJ2-1, with 15 nucleotides matching TRBD2. CDR1 is SGHDN and CDR2 is FVKESK in the germline V gene. V lost 1 base to trimming and J lost 3 bases; unmatched junction nucleotides: 13. The CDR3 is 21 residues long. The CDR3 DNA is TGTGCCAGCAGCCAAGTTCCGGGACTAGCGGGAGGCCGCGGAATCTACAATGAGCAGTTCTTC. Protein: CASSQVPGLAGGRGIYNEQFF.

This clone was counted once. This chain uses TRBV27 with TRBJ1-1; no reliable D call. From germline, CDR1 is MNHEY and CDR2 SMNVEV (reference sequence). The CDR3 has 15 residues. V was pared by 0 bases and J by 1 base, with 9 bases between. CDR3 sequence: CASSLSGRWNTEAFF. The CDR3 DNA sequence: TGTGCCAGCAGTTTATCGGGCAGGTGGAACACTGAAGCTTTCTTT.